The clone carrying this T cell receptor beta chain was seen only a few times. TCRdb reprocessed the 5' RACE reads via MiXCR and lists one record per CDR3 protein. The table records just under 600,000 distinct CDR3 sequences, approximately 13% of them present only once. This CDR3 is built from 19 residues. Germline-derived CDR1 and CDR2 are MNHEY and SMNVEV (reference sequence). The V end was cut by 3 bases, the J end by 4 bases, with 27 bases between. The data were obtained in a study of T cells after yellow fever vaccination. This clonotype was sampled from a man aged 30 to 45 who received the YFV17D yellow fever vaccine. The gene calls are TRBV27 and TRBJ1-2; D unclear. The input for sequencing was PBMCs, taken on the day of the yellow fever booster vaccination. CDR3 protein: CASSLGWPDPDFGFYGYTF. CDR3 DNA sequence: TGTGCCAGCAGTTTGGGTTGGCCCGACCCAGATTTCGGGTTCTATGGCTACACCTTC.